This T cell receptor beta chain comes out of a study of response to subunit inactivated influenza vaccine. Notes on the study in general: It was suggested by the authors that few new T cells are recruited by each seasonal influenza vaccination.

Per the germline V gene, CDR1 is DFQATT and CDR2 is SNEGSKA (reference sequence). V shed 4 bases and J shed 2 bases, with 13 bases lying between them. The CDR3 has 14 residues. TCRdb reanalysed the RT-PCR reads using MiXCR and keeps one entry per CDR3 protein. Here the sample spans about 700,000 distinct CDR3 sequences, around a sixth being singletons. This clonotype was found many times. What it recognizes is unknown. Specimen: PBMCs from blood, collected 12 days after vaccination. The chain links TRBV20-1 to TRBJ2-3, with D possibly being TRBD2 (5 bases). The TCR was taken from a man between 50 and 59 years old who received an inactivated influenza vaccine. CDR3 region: CSAIRDINTDTQYF. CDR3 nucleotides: TGCAGTGCTATCCGGGATATCAACACAGATACGCAGTATTTT.